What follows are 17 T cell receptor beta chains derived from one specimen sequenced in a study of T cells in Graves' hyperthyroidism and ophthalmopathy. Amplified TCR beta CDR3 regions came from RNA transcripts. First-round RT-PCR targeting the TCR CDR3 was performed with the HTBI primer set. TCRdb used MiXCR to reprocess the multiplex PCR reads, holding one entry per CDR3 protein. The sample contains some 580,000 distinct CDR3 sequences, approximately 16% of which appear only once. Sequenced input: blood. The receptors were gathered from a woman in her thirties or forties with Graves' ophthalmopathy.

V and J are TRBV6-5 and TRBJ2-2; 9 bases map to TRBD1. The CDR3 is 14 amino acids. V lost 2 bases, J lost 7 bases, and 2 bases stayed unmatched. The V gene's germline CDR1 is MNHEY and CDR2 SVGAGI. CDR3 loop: CASSYGQGIGELFF. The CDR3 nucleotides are TGTGCCAGCAGTTACGGACAGGGGATCGGGGAGCTGTTTTTT.

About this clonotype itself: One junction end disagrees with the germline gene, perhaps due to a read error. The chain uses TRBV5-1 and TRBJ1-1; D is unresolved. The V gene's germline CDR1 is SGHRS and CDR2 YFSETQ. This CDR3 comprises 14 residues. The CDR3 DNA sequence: TGCGCCAGCAGCTTGGTCAGTAAGAACACTGAAGCTTCCTTT. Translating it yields CASSLVSKNTEASF.

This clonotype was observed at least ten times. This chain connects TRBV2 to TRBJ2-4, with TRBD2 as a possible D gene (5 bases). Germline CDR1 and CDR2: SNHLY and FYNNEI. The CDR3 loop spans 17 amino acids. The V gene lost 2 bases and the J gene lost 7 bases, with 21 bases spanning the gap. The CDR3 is CASSELAGVSIKNIQYF. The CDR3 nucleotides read TGTGCCAGCAGTGAACTGGCGGGTGTTTCCATAAAGAACATTCAGTACTTC.

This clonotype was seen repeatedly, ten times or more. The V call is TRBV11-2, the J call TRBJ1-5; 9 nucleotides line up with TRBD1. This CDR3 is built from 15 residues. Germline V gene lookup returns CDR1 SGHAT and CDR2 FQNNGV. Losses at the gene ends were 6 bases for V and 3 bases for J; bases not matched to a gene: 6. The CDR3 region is CASSTGTGNNQPQHF. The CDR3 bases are TGTGCCAGCAGTACAGGGACAGGGAACAATCAGCCCCAGCATTTT.

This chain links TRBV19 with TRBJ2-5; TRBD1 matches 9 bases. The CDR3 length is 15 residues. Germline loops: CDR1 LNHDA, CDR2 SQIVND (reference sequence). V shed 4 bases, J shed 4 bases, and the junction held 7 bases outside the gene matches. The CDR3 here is CASSTSGQGTETQYF. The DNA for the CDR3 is TGTGCCAGTAGTACGTCGGGACAGGGAACAGAGACCCAGTACTTC.

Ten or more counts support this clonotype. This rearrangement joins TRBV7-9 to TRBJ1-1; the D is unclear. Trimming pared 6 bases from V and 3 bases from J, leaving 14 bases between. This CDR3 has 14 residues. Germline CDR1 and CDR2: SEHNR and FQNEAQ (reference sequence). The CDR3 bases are TGTGCCAGCAGTCTATATACAGCGGACACTGAAGCTTTCTTT. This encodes CASSLYTADTEAFF.

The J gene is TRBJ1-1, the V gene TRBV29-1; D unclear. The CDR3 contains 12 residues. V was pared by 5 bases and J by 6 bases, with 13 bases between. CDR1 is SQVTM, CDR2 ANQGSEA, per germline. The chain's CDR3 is CSVPDVGAEAFF. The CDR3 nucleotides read TGCAGCGTTCCAGATGTCGGGGCTGAAGCTTTCTTT.

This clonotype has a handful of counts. The CDR3 DNA follows: TGTGCCAGTAGTACCAGGGGGTATAGGCGGGGGCACCAAGAGACCCAGTACTTC. Protein product: CASSTRGYRRGHQETQYF. J is TRBJ2-5 and V is TRBV19, with D perhaps assigned TRBD1 or TRBD2 (7 bases each). Trimming pared 4 bases from V and 0 bases from J, leaving 21 bases between. This CDR3 is 18 amino acids long. The V gene's germline CDR1 is LNHDA and CDR2 SQIVND (reference sequence).

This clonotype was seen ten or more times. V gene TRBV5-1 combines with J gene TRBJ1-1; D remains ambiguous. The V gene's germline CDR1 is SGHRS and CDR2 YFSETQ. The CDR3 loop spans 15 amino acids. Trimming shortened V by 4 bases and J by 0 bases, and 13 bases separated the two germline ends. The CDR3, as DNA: TGCGCCAGCAGCCCCTTGACGGATCTGAACACTGAAGCTTTCTTT. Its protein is CASSPLTDLNTEAFF.

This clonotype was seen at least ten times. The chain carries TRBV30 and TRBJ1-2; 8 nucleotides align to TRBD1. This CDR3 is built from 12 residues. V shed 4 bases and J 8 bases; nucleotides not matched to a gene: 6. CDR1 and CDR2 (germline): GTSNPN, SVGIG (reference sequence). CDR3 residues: CAWTTGGRGYTF. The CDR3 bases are TGTGCCTGGACCACAGGGGGGCGAGGCTACACCTTC.

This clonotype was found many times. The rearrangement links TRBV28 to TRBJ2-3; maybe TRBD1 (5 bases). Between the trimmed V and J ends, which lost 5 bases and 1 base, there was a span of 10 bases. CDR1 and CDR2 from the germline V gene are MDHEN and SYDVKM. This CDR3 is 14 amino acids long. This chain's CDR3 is CASSTQGGTDTQYF. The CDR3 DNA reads TGTGCCAGCAGTACCCAAGGGGGCACAGATACGCAGTATTTT. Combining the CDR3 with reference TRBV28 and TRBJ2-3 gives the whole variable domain DVKVTQSSRYLVKRTGEKVFLECVQDMDHENMFWYRQDPGLGLRLIYFSYDVKMKEKGDIPEGYSVSREKKERFSLILESASTNQTSMYLCASSTQGGTDTQYFGPGTRLTVL.

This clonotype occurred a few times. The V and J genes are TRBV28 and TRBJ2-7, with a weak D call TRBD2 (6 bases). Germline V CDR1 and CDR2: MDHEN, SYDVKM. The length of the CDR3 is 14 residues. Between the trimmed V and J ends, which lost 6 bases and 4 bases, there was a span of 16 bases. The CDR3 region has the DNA TGTGCCAGCAGAGAAAGAAAGGGGAGGTACGAGCAGTACTTC. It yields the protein CASRERKGRYEQYF.

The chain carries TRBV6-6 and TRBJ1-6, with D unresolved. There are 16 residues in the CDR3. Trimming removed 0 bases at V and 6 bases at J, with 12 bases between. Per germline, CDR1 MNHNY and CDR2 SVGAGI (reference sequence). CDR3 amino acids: CASSYSSGRSNSPLHF. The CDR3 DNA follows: TGTGCCAGCAGTTACTCCTCGGGCAGGAGTAATTCACCCCTCCACTTT.

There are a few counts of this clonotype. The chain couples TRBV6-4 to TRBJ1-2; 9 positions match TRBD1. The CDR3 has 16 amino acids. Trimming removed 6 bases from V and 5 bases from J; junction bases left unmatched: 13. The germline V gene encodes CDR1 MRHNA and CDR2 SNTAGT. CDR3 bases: TGTGCCAGCAGACCGGGACAGGGCGTTCCTGCGTATGGCTACACCTTC. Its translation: CASRPGQGVPAYGYTF.

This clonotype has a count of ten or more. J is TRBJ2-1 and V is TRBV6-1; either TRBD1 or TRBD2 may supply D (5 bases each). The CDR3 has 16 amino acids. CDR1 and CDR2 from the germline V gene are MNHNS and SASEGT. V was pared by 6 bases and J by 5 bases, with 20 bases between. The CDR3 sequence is CASSDSLRGADNEQFF. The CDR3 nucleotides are TGTGCCAGCAGCGATTCCCTTAGGGGAGCGGACAATGAGCAGTTCTTC.

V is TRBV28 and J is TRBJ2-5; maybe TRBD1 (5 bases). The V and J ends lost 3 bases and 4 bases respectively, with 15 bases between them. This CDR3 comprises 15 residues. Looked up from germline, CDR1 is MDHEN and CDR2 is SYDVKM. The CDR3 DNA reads TGTGCCAGCAGTTTCAGTCGACAGAAGGGAGAGACCCAGTACTTC. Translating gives CASSFSRQKGETQYF.

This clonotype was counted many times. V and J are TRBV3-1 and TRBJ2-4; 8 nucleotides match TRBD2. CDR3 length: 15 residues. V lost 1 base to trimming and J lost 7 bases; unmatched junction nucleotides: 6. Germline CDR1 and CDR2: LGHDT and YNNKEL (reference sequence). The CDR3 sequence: CASSQGRTGGNIQYF. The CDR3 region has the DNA TGTGCCAGCAGCCAAGGGCGGACGGGAGGGAACATTCAGTACTTC.